These 10 T cell receptor beta chains share one sample of origin, sequenced in a study of cytomegalovirus exposure and HLA in healthy donors. 60 Vbeta and 13 Jbeta primers were used in PCR. The protocol was immunoSEQ multiplex PCR, while the TCRdb copy is restricted to in-frame clones and leaves out a portion. Of about 130,000 clones listed, around 78% are singletons. Material for sequencing was PBMCs. These TCRs come from a woman in her 40s in good health and CMV-seronegative.

The rearrangement links TRBV18 to TRBJ2-5; 10 nucleotides line up with TRBD1. Germline CDR1 reads KGHSH; CDR2 reads LQKENI. The CDR3 totals 15 residues. The J segment lost 4 bases and the V segment lost 5 bases, leaving 7 bases of the junction unmatched. The CDR3 region has the DNA TGTGCCAGCTCATCGGGACAGGGGATGTCAGAGACCCAGTACTTC. It encodes CASSSGQGMSETQYF. The complete variable domain, with remaining parts taken from reference TRBV18 and TRBJ2-5, reads NAGVMQNPRHLVRRRGQEARLRCSPMKGHSHVYWYRQLPEEGLKFMVYLQKENIIDESGMPKERFSAEFPKEGPSILRIQQVVRGDSAAYFCASSSGQGMSETQYFGPGTRLLVL.

The chain carries TRBV11-1 and TRBJ2-5, with 9 nucleotides matching TRBD1. Losses at the gene ends were 6 bases for V and 4 bases for J; bases not matched to a gene: 3. Germline V gene sequence: CDR1 SGHAT, CDR2 FQDESV (reference sequence). This CDR3 has 13 amino acids. CDR3 nucleotide sequence: TGTGCCAGCAGGGGACAGGGAAGAGAGACCCAGTACTTC. Translated: CASRGQGRETQYF.

This rearrangement joins TRBV15 to TRBJ2-1; tentative D call: TRBD2 (6 bases). This CDR3 spans 15 amino acids. Germline V CDR1 and CDR2: LNHNV, YYDKDF (reference sequence). V was clipped by 5 bases and J by 2 bases, with 13 bases between them. CDR3 sequence: CATSPGTAAYNEQFF. CDR3 sequence (DNA): TGTGCCACCAGCCCCGGGACTGCGGCCTACAATGAGCAGTTCTTC.

The genes are TRBV28 and TRBJ2-1; D might be TRBD2 (5 bases). The V end lost 6 bases, the J end lost 6 bases, and 9 bases lay between the germline ends. CDR1 is MDHEN, CDR2 SYDVKM, per germline. CDR3 size: 12 residues. This chain's CDR3 is CASRLGSNEQFF. The CDR3 bases are TGTGCCAGCAGACTAGGTAGCAATGAGCAGTTCTTC.

This rearrangement joins TRBV7-6 to TRBJ2-7; possible D gene TRBD2, 5 bases. From germline, CDR1 is SGHVS and CDR2 FNYEAQ. V was shortened by 0 bases and J by 5 bases, with 17 bases between the two germline ends. CDR3 length equals 16 residues. CDR3: CASSLAHGVGVHEQYF. As DNA, the CDR3 is TGTGCCAGCAGCTTAGCTCACGGGGTTGGGGTCCACGAGCAGTACTTC.

The J gene is TRBJ2-6, the V gene TRBV28; 9 bases line up with TRBD2. This CDR3 spans 19 amino acids. The ends lost 7 bases at V and 0 bases at J; junction bases unmatched: 13. CDR1 and CDR2 (germline): MDHEN, SYDVKM. As DNA, the CDR3 is TGTGCCAGCAAAGCGGGGGGCCGGGACAGTTTCTCTGGGGCCAACGTCCTGACTTTC. Translated, it gives CASKAGGRDSFSGANVLTF.

In DNA form, the CDR3 reads TGTGCCATCTTAGCGGGGGGATTCACAGATACGCAGTATTTT. Amino acid sequence: CAILAGGFTDTQYF. The V and J genes are TRBV28 and TRBJ2-3; 10 nucleotides match TRBD2. After removal of 10 bases from V and 2 bases from J, the junction contained 6 bases not matched to a gene. The CDR3 length is 14 residues. Looked up from germline, CDR1 is MDHEN and CDR2 is SYDVKM.

The chain uses TRBV27 and TRBJ1-2, with D possibly TRBD1 on 5 matching bases. The CDR3 has 12 amino acids. V dropped 6 bases and J dropped 6 bases, with 11 bases sitting between them. Germline V lookup: CDR1 MNHEY, CDR2 SMNVEV (reference sequence). CDR3 region: CASRDGGDGYTF. CDR3 in DNA: TGTGCCAGCAGGGATGGGGGGGATGGCTACACCTTC.

The chain joins TRBV2 to TRBJ2-1; 10 nucleotides align to TRBD2. The CDR3 contains 16 residues. V shed 7 bases and J 9 bases; nucleotides not matched to a gene: 15. Germline V lookup: CDR1 SNHLY, CDR2 FYNNEI. The CDR3 DNA follows: TGTGCCAGCATTCGTGTGGGGCTAGCGGGAGCACGTGAGCAGTTCTTC. Translating it yields CASIRVGLAGAREQFF.

V and J are TRBV7-6 and TRBJ2-1, with 10 bases aligning to TRBD1. Germline V CDR1 and CDR2: SGHVS, FNYEAQ. V lost 4 bases, J lost 8 bases, and 5 bases stayed unmatched. The CDR3 consists of 14 residues. The CDR3 here is CASSSLGQGDEQFF. The CDR3 DNA reads TGTGCCAGCAGCTCCTTAGGACAGGGGGATGAGCAGTTCTTC.